These 6 T cell receptor beta chains were sequenced from one sample in a study of T cells in localized non-small cell lung cancer. The table came from immunoSEQ multiplex PCR; TCRdb's copy has only in-frame clones and leaves some out. Counted here are roughly 90,000 clones, more than 75% occurring once; the ten biggest clones make up about 4%. The source was PBMCs, collected before any cancer treatment. These receptors originate from a woman aged 40 to 75 with stage II squamous cell lung carcinoma.

V usage is TRBV6-1 and J usage is TRBJ1-1, with D perhaps TRBD1 (5 bases). The CDR3 has 14 residues. V lost 3 bases, J lost 1 base, and 9 bases lay in between. Germline CDR1 and CDR2: MNHNS and SASEGT. CDR3 bases: TGTGCCAGCAGTGAGGAGGGACGGAACACTGAAGCTTTCTTT. Translating it yields CASSEEGRNTEAFF.

V gene TRBV7-9 combines with J gene TRBJ1-1; D is possibly TRBD1 (5 bases). Germline assignment: CDR1 SEHNR and CDR2 FQNEAQ (reference sequence). With 6 bases removed from V and 1 base from J, the gap between germline ends came to 15 bases. This CDR3 is built from 15 residues. The CDR3 nucleotides are TGTGCCAGCAGTTTTTCCACAGGAGAGAACACTGAAGCTTTCTTT. Translation: CASSFSTGENTEAFF.

The CDR3 region has the DNA TGTGCCAGCAACGCTCAGGGTCGTGGCGGTCAGCCCCAGCATTTT. Protein: CASNAQGRGGQPQHF. The chain combines TRBV27 with TRBJ1-5; weak D call: TRBD1 (5 bases). Trimming took 7 bases from V and 6 from J, leaving 19 bases between them. Looked up from germline, CDR1 is MNHEY and CDR2 is SMNVEV (reference sequence). This CDR3 spans 15 amino acids.

V and J are TRBV5-1 and TRBJ2-7, with D hard to call. Germline V gene sequence: CDR1 SGHRS, CDR2 YFSETQ. The CDR3 totals 11 residues. With 4 bases removed from V and 0 bases from J, the gap between germline ends came to 2 bases. The CDR3: CASSGSYEQYF. CDR3 DNA: TGCGCCAGCAGCGGCTCCTACGAGCAGTACTTC.

This clone was picked up a small number of times. V is TRBV4-1 and J is TRBJ1-1, with a tentative D call TRBD1 (6 bases). Trimming shortened V by 4 bases and J by 2 bases, and 17 bases separated the two germline ends. This CDR3 is 16 amino acids long. Germline V gene sequence: CDR1 MGHRA, CDR2 YSYEKL. CDR3 DNA: TGCGCCAGCAGCCCCATGGCCGCAGGGGCCAACACTGAAGCTTTCTTT. Its translation is CASSPMAAGANTEAFF.

The V gene is TRBV7-2, the J gene TRBJ1-2; a weak D match, TRBD1 (6 bases). In germline, CDR1 is SGHTA, CDR2 FQGNSA. The V end was cut by 5 bases, the J end by 5 bases, with 18 bases between. The CDR3 spans 15 residues. CDR3 nucleotides: TGTGCCAGCAGCCCAAATCCCAGGGGAGCGTATGGCTACACCTTC. Its translation: CASSPNPRGAYGYTF.